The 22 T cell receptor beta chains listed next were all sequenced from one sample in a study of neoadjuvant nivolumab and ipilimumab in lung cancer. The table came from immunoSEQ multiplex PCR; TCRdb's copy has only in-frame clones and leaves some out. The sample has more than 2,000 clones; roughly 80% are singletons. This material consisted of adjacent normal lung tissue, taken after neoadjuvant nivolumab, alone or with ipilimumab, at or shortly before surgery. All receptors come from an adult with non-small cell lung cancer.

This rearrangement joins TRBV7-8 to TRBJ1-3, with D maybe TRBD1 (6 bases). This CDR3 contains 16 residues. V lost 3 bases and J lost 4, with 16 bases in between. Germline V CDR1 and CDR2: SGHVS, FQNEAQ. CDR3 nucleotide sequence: TGTGCCAGCAGCTTCGCCGAACAGGGCCTAGGAAACACCATATATTTT. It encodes CASSFAEQGLGNTIYF.

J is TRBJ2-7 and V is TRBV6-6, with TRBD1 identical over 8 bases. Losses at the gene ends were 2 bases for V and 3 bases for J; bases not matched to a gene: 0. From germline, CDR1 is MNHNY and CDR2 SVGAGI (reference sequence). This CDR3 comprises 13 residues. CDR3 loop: CASSYTGGYEQYF. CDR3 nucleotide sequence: TGTGCCAGCAGTTACACAGGGGGCTACGAGCAGTACTTC.

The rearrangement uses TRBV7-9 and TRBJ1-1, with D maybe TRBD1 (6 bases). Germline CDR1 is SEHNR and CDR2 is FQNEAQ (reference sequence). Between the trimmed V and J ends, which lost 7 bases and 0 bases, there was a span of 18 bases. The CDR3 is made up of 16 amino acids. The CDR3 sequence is CASKAQRTELNTEAFF. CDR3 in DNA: TGTGCCAGCAAAGCACAACGGACAGAGTTGAACACTGAAGCTTTCTTT.

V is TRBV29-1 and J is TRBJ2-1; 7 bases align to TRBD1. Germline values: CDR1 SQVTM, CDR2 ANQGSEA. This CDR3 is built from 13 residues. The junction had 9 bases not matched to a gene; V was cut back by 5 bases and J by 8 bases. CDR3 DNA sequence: TGCAGCGTTTATACTGCCCAGGGGGATGAGCAGTTCTTC. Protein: CSVYTAQGDEQFF.

The CDR3 region has the DNA TGTGCCAGCTCACCACAGGATACGCAGTATTTT. It encodes CASSPQDTQYF. The V call is TRBV18, the J call TRBJ2-3; D gene ambiguous. Trimming removed 1 base from V and 6 bases from J, with 2 bases in between. Germline V gene sequence: CDR1 KGHSH, CDR2 LQKENI. The CDR3 has 11 residues.

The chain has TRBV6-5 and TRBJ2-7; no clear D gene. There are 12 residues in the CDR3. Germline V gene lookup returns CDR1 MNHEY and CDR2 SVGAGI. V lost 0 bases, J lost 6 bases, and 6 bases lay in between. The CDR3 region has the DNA TGTGCCAGCAGTTACTCGGAGAGCGAGCAGTACTTC. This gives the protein CASSYSESEQYF.

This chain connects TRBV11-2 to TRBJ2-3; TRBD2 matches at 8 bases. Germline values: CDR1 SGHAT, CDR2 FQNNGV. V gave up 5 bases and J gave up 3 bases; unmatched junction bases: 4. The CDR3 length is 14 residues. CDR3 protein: CASSRSGRTDTQYF. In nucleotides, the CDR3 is TGTGCCAGCAGCCGAAGCGGGAGAACAGATACGCAGTATTTT.

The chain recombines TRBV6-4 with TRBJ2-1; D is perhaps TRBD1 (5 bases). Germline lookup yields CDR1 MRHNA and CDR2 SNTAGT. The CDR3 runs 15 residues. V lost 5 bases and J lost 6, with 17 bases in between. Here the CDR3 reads CASSRILGPRNEQFF. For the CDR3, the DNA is TGTGCCAGCAGTCGCATCTTGGGGCCTCGCAATGAGCAGTTCTTC.

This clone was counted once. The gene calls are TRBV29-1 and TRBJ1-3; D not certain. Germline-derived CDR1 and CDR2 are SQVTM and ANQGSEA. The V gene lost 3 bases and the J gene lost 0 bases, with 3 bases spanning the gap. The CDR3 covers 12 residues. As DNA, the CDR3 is TGCAGCGTTGACAACTCTGGAAACACCATATATTTT. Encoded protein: CSVDNSGNTIYF.

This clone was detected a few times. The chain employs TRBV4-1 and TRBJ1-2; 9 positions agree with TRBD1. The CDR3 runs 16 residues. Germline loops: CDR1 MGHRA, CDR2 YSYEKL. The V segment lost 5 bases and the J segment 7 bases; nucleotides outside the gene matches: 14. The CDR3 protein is CASSIFTGGASFGYTF. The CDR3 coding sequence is TGCGCCAGCAGCATTTTTACAGGGGGCGCTTCTTTTGGCTACACCTTC.

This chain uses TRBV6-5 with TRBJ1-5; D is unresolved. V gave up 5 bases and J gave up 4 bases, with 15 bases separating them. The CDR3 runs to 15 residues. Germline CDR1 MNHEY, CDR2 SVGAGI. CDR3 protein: CASSTRGRGNQPQHF. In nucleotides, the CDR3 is TGTGCCAGCAGTACAAGAGGACGGGGAAATCAGCCCCAGCATTTT.

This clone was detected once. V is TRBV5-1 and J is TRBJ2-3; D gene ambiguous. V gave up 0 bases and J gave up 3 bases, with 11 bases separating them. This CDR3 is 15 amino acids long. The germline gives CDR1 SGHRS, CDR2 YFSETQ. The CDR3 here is CASSLGEWPTDTQYF. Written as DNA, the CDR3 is TGCGCCAGCAGCTTGGGGGAATGGCCAACAGATACGCAGTATTTT.

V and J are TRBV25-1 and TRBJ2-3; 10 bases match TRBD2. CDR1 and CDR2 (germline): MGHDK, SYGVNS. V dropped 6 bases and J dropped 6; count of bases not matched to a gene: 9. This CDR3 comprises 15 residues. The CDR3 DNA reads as TGTGCCAGCAGCGACCTAGCGGGAGCGGGGGATACGCAGTATTTT. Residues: CASSDLAGAGDTQYF. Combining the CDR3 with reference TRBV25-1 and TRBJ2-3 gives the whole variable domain EADIYQTPRYLVIGTGKKITLECSQTMGHDKMYWYQQDPGMELHLIHYSYGVNSTEKGDLSSESTVSRIRTEHFPLTLESARPSHTSQYLCASSDLAGAGDTQYFGPGTRLTVL.

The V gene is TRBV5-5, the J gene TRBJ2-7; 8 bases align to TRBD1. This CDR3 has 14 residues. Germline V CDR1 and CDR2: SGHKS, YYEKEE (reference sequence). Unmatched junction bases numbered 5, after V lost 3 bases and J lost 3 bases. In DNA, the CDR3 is TGTGCCAGCAGCTGGGGACAGGACCTCTACGAGCAGTACTTC. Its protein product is CASSWGQDLYEQYF.

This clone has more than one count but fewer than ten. The CDR3 DNA is TGTGCCAGCAGTTTTAATGTGGGGGGCTACGAGCAGTACTTC. Translating it yields CASSFNVGGYEQYF. This chain connects TRBV27 to TRBJ2-7, with D tentatively TRBD2 (6 bases). CDR3 size: 14 residues. Germline CDR1 reads MNHEY; CDR2 reads SMNVEV (reference sequence). The V end lost 3 bases, the J end lost 3 bases, and 12 bases lay between the germline ends.

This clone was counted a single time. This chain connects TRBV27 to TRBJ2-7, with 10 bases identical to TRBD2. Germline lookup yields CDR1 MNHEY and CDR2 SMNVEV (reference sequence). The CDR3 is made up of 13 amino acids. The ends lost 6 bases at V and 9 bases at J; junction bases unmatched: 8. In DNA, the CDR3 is TGTGCCAGCAGGCCGGGGACTAGCGCAATGCAGTACTTC. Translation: CASRPGTSAMQYF.

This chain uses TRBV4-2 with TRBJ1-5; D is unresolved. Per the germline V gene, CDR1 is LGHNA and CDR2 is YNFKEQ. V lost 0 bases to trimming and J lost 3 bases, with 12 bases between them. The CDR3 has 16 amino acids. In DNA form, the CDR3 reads TGTGCCAGCAGCCAAGATAATACGGACTACAATCAGCCCCAGCATTTT. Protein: CASSQDNTDYNQPQHF.

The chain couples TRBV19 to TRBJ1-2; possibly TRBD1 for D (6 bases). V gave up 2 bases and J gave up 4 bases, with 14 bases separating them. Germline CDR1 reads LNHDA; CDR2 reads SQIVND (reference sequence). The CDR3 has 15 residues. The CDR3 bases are TGTGCCAGTAGTATATTTGGCAGGGGCTTCTATGGCTACACCTTC. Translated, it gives CASSIFGRGFYGYTF.

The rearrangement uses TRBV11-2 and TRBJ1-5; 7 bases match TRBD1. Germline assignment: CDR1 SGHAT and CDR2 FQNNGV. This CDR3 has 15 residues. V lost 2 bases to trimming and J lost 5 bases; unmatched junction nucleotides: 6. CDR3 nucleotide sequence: TGTGCCAGCAGCTTACATACAGGGGAAGATCAGCCCCAGCATTTT. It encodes CASSLHTGEDQPQHF.

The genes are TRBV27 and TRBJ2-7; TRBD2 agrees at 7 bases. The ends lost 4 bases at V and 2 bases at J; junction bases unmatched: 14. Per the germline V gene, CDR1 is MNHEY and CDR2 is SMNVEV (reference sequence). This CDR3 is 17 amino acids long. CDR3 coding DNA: TGTGCCAGCAGTTCATCCCGGGACTACTCAACCCCCTACGAGCAGTACTTC. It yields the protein CASSSSRDYSTPYEQYF.

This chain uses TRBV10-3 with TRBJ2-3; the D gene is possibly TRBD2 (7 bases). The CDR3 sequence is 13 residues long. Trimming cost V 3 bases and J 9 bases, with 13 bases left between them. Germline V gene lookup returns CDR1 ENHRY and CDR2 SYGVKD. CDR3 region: CAISDNTGGTQYF. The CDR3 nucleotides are TGTGCCATCAGTGATAATACGGGGGGCACGCAGTATTTT.

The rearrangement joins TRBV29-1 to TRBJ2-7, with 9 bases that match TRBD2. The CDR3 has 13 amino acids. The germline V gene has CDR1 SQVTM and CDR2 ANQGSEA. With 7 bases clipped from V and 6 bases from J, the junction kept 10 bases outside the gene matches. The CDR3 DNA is TGCAGCGGTAATATAGCGGGAGCGGGCGAGCAGTACTTC. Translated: CSGNIAGAGEQYF.